The 20 T cell receptor beta chains reported below all come from one sample, sequenced in a study of T cells in localized non-small cell lung cancer. Clones were read by immunoSEQ multiplex PCR, and TCRdb kept only the in-frame ones, dropping some. The repertoire includes 9,400 or so clones, roughly 91% of them detected once, and under 20% sits in the top ten. The sequences come from peripheral blood, collected before any cancer treatment. The receptors here all came from a male donor at least 60 years old with stage III squamous cell lung carcinoma.

The genes are TRBV4-3 and TRBJ2-1, with 9 bases that match TRBD2. Germline V gene lookup returns CDR1 LGHNA and CDR2 YSLEER. V shed 5 bases and J 5 bases; nucleotides not matched to a gene: 4. The CDR3 is 14 amino acids. DNA of the CDR3: TGCGCCAGCAGCTCGGCGGGGGGGAACAATGAGCAGTTCTTC. It specifies CASSSAGGNNEQFF.

The rearrangement links TRBV28 to TRBJ2-7; D possibly corresponds to TRBD2 (6 bases). Per germline, CDR1 MDHEN and CDR2 SYDVKM. This CDR3 is built from 13 residues. V was cut by 8 bases and J by 5 bases, with 16 bases left in between. CDR3 protein: CASGLATRDEQYF. CDR3 nucleotides: TGTGCCAGCGGGCTAGCGACACGGGACGAGCAGTACTTC.

V and J are TRBV14 and TRBJ2-7; no clear D. Germline V gene data show CDR1 as SGHDN and CDR2 as FVKESK. The CDR3 is made up of 15 amino acids. V shed 0 bases and J shed 0 bases, with 9 bases lying between them. CDR3 in DNA: TGTGCCAGCAGCCAAGATCATACTGGCTCCTACGAGCAGTACTTC. Protein: CASSQDHTGSYEQYF.

The chain has TRBV19 and TRBJ2-3; TRBD1 agrees at 9 bases. V lost 5 bases, J lost 0 bases, and 12 bases stayed unmatched. The length of the CDR3 is 18 residues. In germline, CDR1 is LNHDA, CDR2 SQIVND (reference sequence). DNA of the CDR3: TGTGCCAGTAGTGCCTCGACAGGGGGTTATGAAAGCACAGATACGCAGTATTTT. Translating it yields CASSASTGGYESTDTQYF.

This chain joins TRBV28 and TRBJ2-7, with 7 bases fitting TRBD1. CDR1 and CDR2 (germline): MDHEN, SYDVKM. The CDR3 covers 16 residues. Losses at the gene ends were 10 bases for V and 3 bases for J; bases not matched to a gene: 18. CDR3 amino acids: CATKGQDIIPFYEQYF. The CDR3, as DNA: TGTGCCACCAAAGGACAGGACATTATACCTTTCTACGAGCAGTACTTC.

This chain connects TRBV7-9 to TRBJ2-3; D perhaps matches TRBD2 (6 bases). V was trimmed by 5 bases and J by 7 bases, leaving 19 bases between them. The CDR3 consists of 15 residues. The germline gives CDR1 SEHNR, CDR2 FQNEAQ (reference sequence). In nucleotides, the CDR3 is TGTGCCAGCAGCCCCCCCTACAGACTAGGCAATACGCAGTATTTT. This gives the protein CASSPPYRLGNTQYF.

The chain uses TRBV25-1 and TRBJ1-4; D is ambiguous. CDR1 is MGHDK and CDR2 is SYGVNS in the germline V gene. Trimming left V 5 bases short and J 4 bases short, with 11 bases between. The CDR3 is 14 amino acids. CDR3 sequence (DNA): TGTGCCAGCAGTCGGGGAGGACTTAATGAAAAACTGTTTTTT. As protein: CASSRGGLNEKLFF.

The chain links TRBV7-9 to TRBJ2-7; D is possibly TRBD1 or TRBD2 (5 bases each). V was clipped by 2 bases and J by 6 bases, with 8 bases between them. Germline V gives CDR1 SEHNR, CDR2 FQNEAQ (reference sequence). CDR3 length: 12 residues. CDR3 loop: CASSLLGTEQYF. The DNA for the CDR3 is TGTGCCAGCAGCTTATTAGGGACCGAGCAGTACTTC.

The J gene is TRBJ2-1, the V gene TRBV5-8; the D gene is possibly TRBD1 (6 bases). Trimming took 4 bases from V and 4 from J, leaving 12 bases between them. The CDR3 consists of 14 residues. The germline gives CDR1 SGHTS, CDR2 YDEGEE. CDR3 in DNA: TGTGCCAGCAGCAGTGGGACACTTTACAATGAGCAGTTCTTC. Protein product: CASSSGTLYNEQFF.

The rearrangement links TRBV11-2 to TRBJ2-7; 7 positions match TRBD2. V dropped 1 base and J dropped 3; count of bases not matched to a gene: 3. Germline V gives CDR1 SGHAT, CDR2 FQNNGV. The CDR3 is 14 residues long. CDR3 sequence reads: CASSLAPGGYEQYF. The CDR3 DNA reads TGTGCCAGCAGCTTAGCCCCGGGAGGCTACGAGCAGTACTTC. Combining the CDR3 with reference TRBV11-2 and TRBJ2-7 gives the whole variable domain EAGVAQSPRYKIIEKRQSVAFWCNPISGHATLYWYQQILGQGPKLLIQFQNNGVVDDSQLPKDRFSAERLKGVDSTLKIQPAKLEDSAVYLCASSLAPGGYEQYFGPGTRLTVT.

V is TRBV4-1 and J is TRBJ1-1; D is ambiguous. V shed 6 bases and J shed 4 bases, with 18 bases lying between them. The CDR3 spans 15 residues. Germline CDR1 and CDR2: MGHRA and YSYEKL. The DNA for the CDR3 is TGCGCCAGCAGGCCAAGATTGGGTGTCGTCACTGAAGCTTTCTTT. This codes for CASRPRLGVVTEAFF.

This chain connects TRBV19 to TRBJ1-5; 9 bases agree with TRBD1. V lost 5 bases to trimming and J lost 4 bases; unmatched junction nucleotides: 6. The germline V gene has CDR1 LNHDA and CDR2 SQIVND (reference sequence). CDR3 length: 15 amino acids. The CDR3 loop is CASSPQGQGNQPQHF. In nucleotides, the CDR3 is TGTGCCAGTAGTCCCCAGGGACAGGGTAATCAGCCCCAGCATTTT.

The rearrangement uses TRBV7-2 and TRBJ2-5, with a possible D match to TRBD1 (5 bases). Germline V gene lookup returns CDR1 SGHTA and CDR2 FQGNSA. The CDR3 extends over 13 amino acids. Trimming stripped 4 bases from V and 5 bases from J, with 11 bases between. In DNA form, the CDR3 reads TGTGCCAGCAGCTCGGTGGGGCGGGAGACCCAGTACTTC. Translating it yields CASSSVGRETQYF.

This clone has a single count. V and J are TRBV7-2 and TRBJ2-4; D unclear. V lost 2 bases, J lost 5 bases, and 7 bases lay in between. The CDR3 sequence is 13 residues long. The germline V gene encodes CDR1 SGHTA and CDR2 FQGNSA. In DNA, the CDR3 is TGTGCCAGCAGCTTAAAACAGCAAAACATTCAGTACTTC. This codes for CASSLKQQNIQYF.

V and J are TRBV5-6 and TRBJ2-1; TRBD1 might be the D (6 bases). Germline V gene data show CDR1 as SGHDT and CDR2 as YYEEEE. CDR3 length: 17 residues. The V gene lost 1 base and the J gene lost 0 bases, with 14 bases spanning the gap. CDR3: CASSLFSGQSSYNEQFF. The CDR3 nucleotides read TGTGCCAGCAGCTTGTTCAGCGGACAGAGCTCCTACAATGAGCAGTTCTTC.

The rearrangement uses TRBV5-3 and TRBJ2-1; 7 bases are a match to TRBD2. TRBV5-3 qualifies as an ORF whose function is uncertain. V dropped 10 bases and J dropped 0; count of bases not matched to a gene: 13. The CDR3 consists of 16 residues. The CDR3 reads CAPTSWGGSSYNEQFF. Here the CDR3 DNA reads TGTGCCCCAACCTCCTGGGGGGGGAGCTCCTACAATGAGCAGTTCTTC.

The chain combines TRBV5-6 with TRBJ1-6, with a possible D match to TRBD1 (6 bases). Looked up from germline, CDR1 is SGHDT and CDR2 is YYEEEE. With 8 bases removed from V and 8 bases from J, the gap between germline ends came to 14 bases. There are 13 residues in the CDR3. As DNA, the CDR3 is TGTGCCAGAGGGGGGACGGGTGATTCACCCCTCCACTTT. Translation gives CARGGTGDSPLHF.

This chain connects TRBV7-2 to TRBJ1-2, with D hard to call. This CDR3 comprises 13 residues. V was shortened by 2 bases and J by 5 bases, with 9 bases between the two germline ends. Germline CDR1 and CDR2: SGHTA and FQGNSA. Here the CDR3 DNA reads TGTGCCAGCAGCTTATCTGCTGTATATGGCTACACCTTC. Protein: CASSLSAVYGYTF.

CDR3 protein: CASSQVGSDYGYTF. Here the CDR3 DNA reads TGCGCCAGCAGCCAAGTGGGGTCTGACTATGGCTACACCTTC. The chain uses TRBV4-1 and TRBJ1-2; the D is unclear. This CDR3 is built from 14 residues. Germline CDR1 MGHRA, CDR2 YSYEKL. V shed 1 base and J shed 3 bases, with 9 bases lying between them.

A single count supports this clone. The genes are TRBV18 and TRBJ1-5; maybe TRBD1 (6 bases). Germline V gene lookup returns CDR1 KGHSH and CDR2 LQKENI. Trimming left V 2 bases short and J 6 bases short, with 11 bases between. This CDR3 has 14 residues. The CDR3 loop reads CASSPSPRGQPQHF. CDR3 sequence (DNA): TGTGCCAGCTCACCATCTCCCAGGGGTCAGCCCCAGCATTTT.